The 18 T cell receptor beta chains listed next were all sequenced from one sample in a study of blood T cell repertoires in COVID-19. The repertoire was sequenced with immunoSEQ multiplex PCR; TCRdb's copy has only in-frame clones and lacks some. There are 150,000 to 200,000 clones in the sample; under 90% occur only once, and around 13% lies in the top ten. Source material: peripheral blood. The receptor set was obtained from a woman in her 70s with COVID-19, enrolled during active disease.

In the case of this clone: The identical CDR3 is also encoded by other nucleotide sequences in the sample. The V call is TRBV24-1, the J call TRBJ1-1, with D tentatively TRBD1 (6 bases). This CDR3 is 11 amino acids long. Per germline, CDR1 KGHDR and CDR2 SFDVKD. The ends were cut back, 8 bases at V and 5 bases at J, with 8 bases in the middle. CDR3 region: CATTRGTEAFF. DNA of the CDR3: TGTGCCACCACCAGGGGAACTGAAGCTTTCTTT.

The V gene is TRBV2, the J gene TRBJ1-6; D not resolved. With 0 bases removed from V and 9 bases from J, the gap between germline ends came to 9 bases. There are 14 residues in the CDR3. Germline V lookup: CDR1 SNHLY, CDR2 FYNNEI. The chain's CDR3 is CASSEAGGISPLHF. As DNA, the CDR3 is TGTGCCAGCAGTGAAGCAGGAGGGATTTCACCCCTCCACTTT.

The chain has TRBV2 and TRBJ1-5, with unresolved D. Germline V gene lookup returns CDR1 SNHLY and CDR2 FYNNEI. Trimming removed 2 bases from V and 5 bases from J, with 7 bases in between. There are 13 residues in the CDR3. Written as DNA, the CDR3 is TGTGCCAGCAGTGAATACGGGGATCAGCCCCAGCATTTT. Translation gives CASSEYGDQPQHF.

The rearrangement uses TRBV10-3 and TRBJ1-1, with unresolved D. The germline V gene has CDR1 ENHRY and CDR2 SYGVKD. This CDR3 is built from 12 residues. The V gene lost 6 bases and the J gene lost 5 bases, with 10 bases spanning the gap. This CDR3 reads CAISGGFTEAFF. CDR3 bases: TGTGCCATCAGCGGAGGGTTTACTGAAGCTTTCTTT.

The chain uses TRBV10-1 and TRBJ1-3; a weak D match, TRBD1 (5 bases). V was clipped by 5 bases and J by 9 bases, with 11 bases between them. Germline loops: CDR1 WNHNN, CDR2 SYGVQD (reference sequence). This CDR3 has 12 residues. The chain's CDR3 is CASSSGKGTIYF. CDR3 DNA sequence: TGCGCCAGCAGTTCAGGGAAAGGCACCATATATTTT.

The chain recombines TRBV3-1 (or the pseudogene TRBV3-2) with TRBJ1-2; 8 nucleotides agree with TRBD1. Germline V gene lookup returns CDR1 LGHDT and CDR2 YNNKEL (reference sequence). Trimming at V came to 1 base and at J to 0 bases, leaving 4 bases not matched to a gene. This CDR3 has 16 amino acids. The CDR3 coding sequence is TGTGCCAGCAGCCAAGTAGGGACAGGCCCTAACTATGGCTACACCTTC. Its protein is CASSQVGTGPNYGYTF.

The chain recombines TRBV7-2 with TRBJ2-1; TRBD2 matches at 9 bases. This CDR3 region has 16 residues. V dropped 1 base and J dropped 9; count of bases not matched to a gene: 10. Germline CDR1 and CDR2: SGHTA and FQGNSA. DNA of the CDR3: TGTGCCAGCAGCTTAGTTTCTGCGGGAGGGCCCAGTGAGCAGTTCTTC. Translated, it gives CASSLVSAGGPSEQFF.

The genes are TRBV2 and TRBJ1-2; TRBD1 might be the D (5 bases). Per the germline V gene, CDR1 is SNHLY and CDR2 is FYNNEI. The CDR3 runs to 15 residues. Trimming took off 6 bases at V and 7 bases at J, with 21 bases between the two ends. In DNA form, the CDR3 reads TGTGCCAGCAGACTCCCATACGGACAAAAAGGTGGCTACACCTTC. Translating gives CASRLPYGQKGGYTF.

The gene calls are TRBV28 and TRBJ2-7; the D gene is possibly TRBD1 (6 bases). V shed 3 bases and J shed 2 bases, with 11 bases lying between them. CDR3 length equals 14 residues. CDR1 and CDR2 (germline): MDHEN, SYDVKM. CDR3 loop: CASSFVDRTYEQYV. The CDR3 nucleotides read TGTGCCAGCAGTTTCGTTGACAGGACCTACGAGCAGTACGTC.

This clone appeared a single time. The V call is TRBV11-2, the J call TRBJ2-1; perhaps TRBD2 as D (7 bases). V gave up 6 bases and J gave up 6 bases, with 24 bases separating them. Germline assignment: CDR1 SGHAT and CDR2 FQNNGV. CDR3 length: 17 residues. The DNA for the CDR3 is TGTGCCAGCAGGACCTTCTCCGGCGGGGGCGCTCCCAATGAGCAGTTCTTC. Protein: CASRTFSGGGAPNEQFF. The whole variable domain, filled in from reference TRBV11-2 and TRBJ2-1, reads EAGVAQSPRYKIIEKRQSVAFWCNPISGHATLYWYQQILGQGPKLLIQFQNNGVVDDSQLPKDRFSAERLKGVDSTLKIQPAKLEDSAVYLCASRTFSGGGAPNEQFFGPGTRLTVL.

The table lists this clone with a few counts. The CDR3 region is CASTGQDNQPQHF. CDR3 bases: TGTGCCAGCACCGGACAGGACAATCAGCCCCAGCATTTT. The chain uses TRBV2 and TRBJ1-5; 7 positions match TRBD1. The CDR3 is 13 amino acids. CDR1 is SNHLY and CDR2 is FYNNEI in the germline V gene. J gave up 3 bases and V 7 bases, and 3 bases lay outside the gene matches.

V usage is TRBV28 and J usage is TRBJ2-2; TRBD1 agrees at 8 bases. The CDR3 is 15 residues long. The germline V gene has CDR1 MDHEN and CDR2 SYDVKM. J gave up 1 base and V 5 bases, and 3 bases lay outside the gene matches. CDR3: CASSRTGWNTGELFF. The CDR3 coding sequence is TGTGCCAGCAGTCGGACAGGGTGGAACACCGGGGAGCTGTTTTTT. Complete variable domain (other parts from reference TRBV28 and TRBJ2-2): DVKVTQSSRYLVKRTGEKVFLECVQDMDHENMFWYRQDPGLGLRLIYFSYDVKMKEKGDIPEGYSVSREKKERFSLILESASTNQTSMYLCASSRTGWNTGELFFGEGSRLTVL.

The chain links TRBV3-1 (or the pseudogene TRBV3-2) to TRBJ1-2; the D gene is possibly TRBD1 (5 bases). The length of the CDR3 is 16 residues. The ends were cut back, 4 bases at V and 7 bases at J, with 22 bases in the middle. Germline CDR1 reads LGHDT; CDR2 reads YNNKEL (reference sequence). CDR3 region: CASSLDSSPGHSGYTF. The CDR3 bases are TGTGCCAGCAGCCTTGATTCCTCCCCAGGGCATAGTGGCTACACCTTC.

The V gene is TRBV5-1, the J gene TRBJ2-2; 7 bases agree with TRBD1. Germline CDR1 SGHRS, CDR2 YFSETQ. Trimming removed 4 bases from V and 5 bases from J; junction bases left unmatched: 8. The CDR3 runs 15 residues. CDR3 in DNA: TGCGCCAGCAGCCCAACAGGGGAAAGGACCGGGGAGCTGTTTTTT. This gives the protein CASSPTGERTGELFF.

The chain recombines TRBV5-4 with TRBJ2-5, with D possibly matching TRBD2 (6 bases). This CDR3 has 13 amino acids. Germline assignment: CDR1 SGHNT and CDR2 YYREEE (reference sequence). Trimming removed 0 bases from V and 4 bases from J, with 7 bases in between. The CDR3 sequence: CASSLGGVETQYF. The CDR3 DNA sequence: TGTGCCAGCAGCTTGGGGGGGGTAGAGACCCAGTACTTC.

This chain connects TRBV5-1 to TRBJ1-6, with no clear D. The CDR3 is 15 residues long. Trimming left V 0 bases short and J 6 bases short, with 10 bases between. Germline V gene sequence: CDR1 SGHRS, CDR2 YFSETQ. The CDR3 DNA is TGCGCCAGCAGCTTGGTAGGCAGGTCTAATTCACCCCTCCACTTT. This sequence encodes CASSLVGRSNSPLHF.

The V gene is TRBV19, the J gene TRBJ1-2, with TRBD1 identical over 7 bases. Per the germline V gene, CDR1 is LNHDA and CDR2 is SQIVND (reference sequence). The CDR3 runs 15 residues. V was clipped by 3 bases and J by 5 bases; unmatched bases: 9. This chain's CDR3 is CASSIRGQLIYGYTF. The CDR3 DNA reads TGTGCCAGTAGTATCCGGGGACAGCTTATATATGGCTACACCTTC.

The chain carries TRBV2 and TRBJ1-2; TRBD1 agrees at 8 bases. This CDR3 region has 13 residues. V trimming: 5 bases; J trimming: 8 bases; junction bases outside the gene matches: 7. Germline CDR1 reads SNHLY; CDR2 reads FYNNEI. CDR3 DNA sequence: TGTGCCAGCAGTCGGACAGGGTCAGGGGGCTACACCTTC. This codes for CASSRTGSGGYTF.